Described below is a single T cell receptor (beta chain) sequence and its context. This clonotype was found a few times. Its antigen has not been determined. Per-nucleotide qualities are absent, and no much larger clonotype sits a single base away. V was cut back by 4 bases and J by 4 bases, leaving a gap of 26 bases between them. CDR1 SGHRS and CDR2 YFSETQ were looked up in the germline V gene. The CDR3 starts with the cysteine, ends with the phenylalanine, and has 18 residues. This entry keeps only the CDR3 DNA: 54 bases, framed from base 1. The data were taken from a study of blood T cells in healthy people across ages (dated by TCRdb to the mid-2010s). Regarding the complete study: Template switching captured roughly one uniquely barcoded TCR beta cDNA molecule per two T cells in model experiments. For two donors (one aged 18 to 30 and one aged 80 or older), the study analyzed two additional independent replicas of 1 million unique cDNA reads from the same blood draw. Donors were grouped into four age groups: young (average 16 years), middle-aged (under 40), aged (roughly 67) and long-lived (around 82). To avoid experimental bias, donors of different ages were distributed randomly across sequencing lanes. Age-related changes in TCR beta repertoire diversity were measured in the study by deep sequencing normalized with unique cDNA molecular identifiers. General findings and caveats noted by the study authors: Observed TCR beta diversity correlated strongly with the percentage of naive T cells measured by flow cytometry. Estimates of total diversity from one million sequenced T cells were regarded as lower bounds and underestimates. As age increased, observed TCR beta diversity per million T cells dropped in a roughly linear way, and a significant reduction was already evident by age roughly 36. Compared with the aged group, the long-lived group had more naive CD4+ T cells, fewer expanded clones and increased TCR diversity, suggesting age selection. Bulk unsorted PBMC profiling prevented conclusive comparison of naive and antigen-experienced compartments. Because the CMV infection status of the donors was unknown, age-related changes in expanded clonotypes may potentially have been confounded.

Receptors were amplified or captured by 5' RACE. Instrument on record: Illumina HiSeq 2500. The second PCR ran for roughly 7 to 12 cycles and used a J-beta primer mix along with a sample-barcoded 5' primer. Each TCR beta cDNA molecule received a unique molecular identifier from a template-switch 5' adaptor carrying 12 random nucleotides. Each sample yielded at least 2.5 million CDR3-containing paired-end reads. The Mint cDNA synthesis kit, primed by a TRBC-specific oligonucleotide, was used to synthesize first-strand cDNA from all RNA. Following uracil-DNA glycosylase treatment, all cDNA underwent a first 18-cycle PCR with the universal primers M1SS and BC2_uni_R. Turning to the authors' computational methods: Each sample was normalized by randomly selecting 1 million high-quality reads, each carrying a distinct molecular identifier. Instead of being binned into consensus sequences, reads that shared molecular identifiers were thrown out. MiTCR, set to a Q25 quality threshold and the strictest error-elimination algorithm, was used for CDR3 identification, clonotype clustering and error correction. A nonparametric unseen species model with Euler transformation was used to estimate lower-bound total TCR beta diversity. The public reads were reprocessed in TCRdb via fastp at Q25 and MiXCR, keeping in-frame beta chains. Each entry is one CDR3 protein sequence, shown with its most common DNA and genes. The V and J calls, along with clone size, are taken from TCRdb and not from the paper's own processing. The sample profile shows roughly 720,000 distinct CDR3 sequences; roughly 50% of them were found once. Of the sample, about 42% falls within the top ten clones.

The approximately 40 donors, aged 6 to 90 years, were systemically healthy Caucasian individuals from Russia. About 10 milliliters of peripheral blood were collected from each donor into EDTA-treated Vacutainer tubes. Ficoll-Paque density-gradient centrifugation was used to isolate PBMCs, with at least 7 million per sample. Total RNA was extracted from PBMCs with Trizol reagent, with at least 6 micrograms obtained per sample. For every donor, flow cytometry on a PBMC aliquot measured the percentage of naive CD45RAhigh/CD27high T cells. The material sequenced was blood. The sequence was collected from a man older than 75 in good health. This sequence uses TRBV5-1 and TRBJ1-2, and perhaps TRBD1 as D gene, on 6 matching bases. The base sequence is TGCGCCAGCAGCGACCTACCCGGGACAACCACCCGTGGCTATGGCTACACCTTC. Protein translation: CASSDLPGTTTRGYGYTF.